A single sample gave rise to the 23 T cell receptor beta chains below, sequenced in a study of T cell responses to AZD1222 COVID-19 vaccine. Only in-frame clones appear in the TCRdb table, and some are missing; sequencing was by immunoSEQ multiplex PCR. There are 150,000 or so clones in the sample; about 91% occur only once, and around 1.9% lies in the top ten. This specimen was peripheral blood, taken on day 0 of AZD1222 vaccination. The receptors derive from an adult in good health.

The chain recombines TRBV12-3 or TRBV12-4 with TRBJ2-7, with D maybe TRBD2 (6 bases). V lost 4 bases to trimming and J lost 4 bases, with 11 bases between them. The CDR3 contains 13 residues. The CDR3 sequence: CASSSTREYEQYF. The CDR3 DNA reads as TGTGCCAGCAGTTCGACTAGGGAATACGAGCAGTACTTC.

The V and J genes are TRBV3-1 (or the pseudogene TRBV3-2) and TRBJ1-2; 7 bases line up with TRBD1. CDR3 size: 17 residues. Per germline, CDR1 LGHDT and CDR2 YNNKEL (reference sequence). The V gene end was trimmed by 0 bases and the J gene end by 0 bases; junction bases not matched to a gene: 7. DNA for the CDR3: TGTGCCAGCAGCCAAGATCGAATGACAGGGACTAACTATGGCTACACCTTC. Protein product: CASSQDRMTGTNYGYTF.

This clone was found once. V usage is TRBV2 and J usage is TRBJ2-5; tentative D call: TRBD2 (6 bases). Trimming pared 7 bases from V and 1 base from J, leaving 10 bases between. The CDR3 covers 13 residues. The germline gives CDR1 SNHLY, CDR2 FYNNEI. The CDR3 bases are TGTGCCAGCAAGTCGGGACTCCAAGAGACCCAGTACTTC. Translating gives CASKSGLQETQYF.

The CDR3 protein is CASSLATILTEAFF. In DNA, the CDR3 is TGTGCCAGCAGCTTAGCGACCATTCTAACAGAAGCTTTCTTT. The chain couples TRBV7-9 to TRBJ1-1; D gene uncertain. Trimming took off 0 bases at V and 8 bases at J, with 13 bases between the two ends. From germline, CDR1 is SEHNR and CDR2 FQNEAQ (reference sequence). The CDR3 length is 14 residues.

The CDR3 spells CASSFFRGGLDNEQFF. In DNA form, the CDR3 reads TGTGCCAGCAGTTTTTTCAGGGGGGGGTTAGATAATGAGCAGTTCTTC. The V gene is TRBV28, the J gene TRBJ2-1, with D perhaps TRBD1 or TRBD2 (7 bases each). Germline loops: CDR1 MDHEN, CDR2 SYDVKM. V was shortened by 3 bases and J by 7 bases, with 19 bases between the two germline ends. The CDR3 totals 16 residues.

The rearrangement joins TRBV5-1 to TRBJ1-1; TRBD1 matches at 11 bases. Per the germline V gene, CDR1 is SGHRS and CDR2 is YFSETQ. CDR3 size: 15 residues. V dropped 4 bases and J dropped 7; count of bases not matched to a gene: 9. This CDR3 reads CASSPGTGGNNEAFF. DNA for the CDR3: TGCGCCAGCAGCCCGGGGACAGGGGGGAATAATGAAGCTTTCTTT.

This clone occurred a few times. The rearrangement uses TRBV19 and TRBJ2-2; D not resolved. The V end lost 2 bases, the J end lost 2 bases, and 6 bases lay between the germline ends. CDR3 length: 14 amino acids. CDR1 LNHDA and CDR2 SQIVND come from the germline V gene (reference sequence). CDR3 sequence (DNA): TGTGCCAGTAGTATATTGGGAAACACCGGGGAGCTGTTTTTT. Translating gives CASSILGNTGELFF.

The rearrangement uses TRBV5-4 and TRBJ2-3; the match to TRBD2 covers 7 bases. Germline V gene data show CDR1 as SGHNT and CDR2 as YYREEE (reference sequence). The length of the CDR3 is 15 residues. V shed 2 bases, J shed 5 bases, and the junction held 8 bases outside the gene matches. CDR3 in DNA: TGTGCCAGCAGCTTCCAGGGCTGGGGGGGAGATACGCAGTATTTT. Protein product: CASSFQGWGGDTQYF.

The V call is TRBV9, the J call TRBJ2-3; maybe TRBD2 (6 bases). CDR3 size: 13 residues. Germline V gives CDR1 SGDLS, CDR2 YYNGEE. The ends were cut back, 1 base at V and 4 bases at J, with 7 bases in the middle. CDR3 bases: TGTGCCAGCAGCGTAATAGCGGCAGATACGCAGTATTTT. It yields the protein CASSVIAADTQYF. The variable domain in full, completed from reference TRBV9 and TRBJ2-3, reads DSGVTQTPKHLITATGQRVTLRCSPRSGDLSVYWYQQSLDQGLQFLIQYYNGEERAKGNILERFSAQQFPDLHSELNLSSLELGDSALYFCASSVIAADTQYFGPGTRLTVL.

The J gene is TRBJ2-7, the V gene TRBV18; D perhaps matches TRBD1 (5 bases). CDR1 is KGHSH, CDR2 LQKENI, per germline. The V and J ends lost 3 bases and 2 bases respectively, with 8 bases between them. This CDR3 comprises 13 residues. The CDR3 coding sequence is TGTGCCAGCTCACCCCAGGGCACCTACGAGCAGTACTTC. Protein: CASSPQGTYEQYF.

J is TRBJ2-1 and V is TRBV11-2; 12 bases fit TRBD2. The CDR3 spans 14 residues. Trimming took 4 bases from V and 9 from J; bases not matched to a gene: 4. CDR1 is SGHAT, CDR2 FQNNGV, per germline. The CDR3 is CASSSSGGAGEQFF. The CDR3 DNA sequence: TGTGCCAGCAGCTCTAGCGGGGGGGCAGGTGAGCAGTTCTTC.

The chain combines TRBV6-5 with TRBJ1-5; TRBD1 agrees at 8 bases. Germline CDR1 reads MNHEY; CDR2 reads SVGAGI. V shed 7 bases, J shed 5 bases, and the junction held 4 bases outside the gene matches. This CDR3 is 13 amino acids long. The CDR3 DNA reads TGTGCCAGCACTCCGGACAGGGATCAGCCCCAGCATTTT. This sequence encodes CASTPDRDQPQHF.

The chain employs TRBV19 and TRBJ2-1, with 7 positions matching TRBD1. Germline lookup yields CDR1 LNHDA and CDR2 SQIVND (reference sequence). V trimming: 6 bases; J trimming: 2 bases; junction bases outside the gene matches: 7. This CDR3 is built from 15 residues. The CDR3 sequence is CASRGEGTAYNEQFF. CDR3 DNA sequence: TGTGCCAGTAGGGGAGAGGGGACAGCCTACAATGAGCAGTTCTTC.

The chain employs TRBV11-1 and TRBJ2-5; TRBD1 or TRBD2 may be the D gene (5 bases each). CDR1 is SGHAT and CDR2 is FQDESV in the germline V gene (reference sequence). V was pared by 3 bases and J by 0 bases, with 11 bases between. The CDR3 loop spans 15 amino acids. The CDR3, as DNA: TGTGCCAGCAGCTTCCACGGGACGGACCAAGAGACCCAGTACTTC. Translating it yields CASSFHGTDQETQYF.

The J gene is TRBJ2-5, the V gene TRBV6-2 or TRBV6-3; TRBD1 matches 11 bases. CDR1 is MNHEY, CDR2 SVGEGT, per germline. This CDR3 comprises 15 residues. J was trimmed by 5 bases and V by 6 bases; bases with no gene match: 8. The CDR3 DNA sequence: TGTGCCAGCAGCCCCCGGGACAGGGGGTTCGAGACCCAGTACTTC. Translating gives CASSPRDRGFETQYF.

The CDR3 here is CASSPRGSNEQFF. The CDR3 region has the DNA TGTGCCAGCAGCCCTAGGGGGTCCAATGAGCAGTTCTTC. The V call is TRBV7-3, the J call TRBJ2-1, with TRBD1 as a possible D gene (6 bases). The CDR3 totals 13 residues. Germline assignment: CDR1 SGHTA and CDR2 FQGTGA. The V gene lost 5 bases and the J gene lost 6 bases, with 11 bases spanning the gap.

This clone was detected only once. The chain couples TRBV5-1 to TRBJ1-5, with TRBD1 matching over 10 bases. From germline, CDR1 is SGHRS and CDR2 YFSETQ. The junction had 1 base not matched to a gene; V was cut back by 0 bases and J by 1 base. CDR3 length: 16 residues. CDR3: CASSLGGQGSNQPQHF. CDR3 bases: TGCGCCAGCAGCTTGGGGGGACAGGGGAGCAATCAGCCCCAGCATTTT.

The CDR3 DNA reads TGTGCCAGCAGTCTTAGCGGGGGGCTCTGGAAATCCTCCTACGAGCAGTACTTC. Residues: CASSLSGGLWKSSYEQYF. The chain combines TRBV27 with TRBJ2-7; 10 nucleotides align to TRBD2. CDR1 and CDR2 (germline): MNHEY, SMNVEV (reference sequence). V lost 5 bases to trimming and J lost 0 bases; unmatched junction nucleotides: 13. The CDR3 is 18 amino acids.

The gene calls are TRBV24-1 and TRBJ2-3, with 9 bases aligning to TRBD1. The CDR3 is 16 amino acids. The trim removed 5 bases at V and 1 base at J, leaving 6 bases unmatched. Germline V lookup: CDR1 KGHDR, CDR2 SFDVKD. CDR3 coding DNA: TGTGCCACCAGTGCACCCGGGACAGGGCGCACAGATACGCAGTATTTT. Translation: CATSAPGTGRTDTQYF.

The CDR3, as DNA: TGTGCCAGCAGCCCCTCCCCCCCGGGACAGGGTAGGAGAGATACGCAGTATTTT. It encodes CASSPSPPGQGRRDTQYF. The chain couples TRBV7-2 to TRBJ2-3, with TRBD1 identical over 9 bases. J gave up 5 bases and V 5 bases, and 17 bases lay outside the gene matches. The germline V gene has CDR1 SGHTA and CDR2 FQGNSA. The CDR3 has 18 amino acids.

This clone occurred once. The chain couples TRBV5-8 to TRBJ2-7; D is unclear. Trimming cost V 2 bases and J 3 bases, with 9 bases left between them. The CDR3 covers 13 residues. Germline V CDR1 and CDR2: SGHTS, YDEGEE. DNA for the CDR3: TGTGCCAGCAGCTTAGGCAGGATCTACGAGCAGTACTTC. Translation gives CASSLGRIYEQYF.

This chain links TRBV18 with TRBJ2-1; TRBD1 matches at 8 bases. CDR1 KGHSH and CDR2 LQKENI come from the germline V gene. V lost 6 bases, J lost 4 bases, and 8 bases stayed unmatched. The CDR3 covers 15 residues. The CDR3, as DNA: TGTGCCAGCTCCCCCGGGACAGGTTCTTACAATGAGCAGTTCTTC. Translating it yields CASSPGTGSYNEQFF.

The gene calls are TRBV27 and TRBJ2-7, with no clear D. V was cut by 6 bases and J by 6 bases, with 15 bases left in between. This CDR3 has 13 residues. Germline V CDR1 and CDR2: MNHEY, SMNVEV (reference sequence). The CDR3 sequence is CASSPSPPGEQYF. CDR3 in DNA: TGTGCCAGCAGCCCCTCTCCCCCTGGCGAGCAGTACTTC.